The 27 T cell receptor beta chains given below trace back to one sample, sequenced in a study of read filtering for tumor transcriptome and immune sequencing. From about 400 ng of RNA, a library with molecular barcoded alpha/delta and beta/gamma adaptors was made. TCRdb analysed the reads with MiXCR anew, one entry per CDR3 protein. The sample lists approximately 61,000 distinct CDR3 sequences; around 21% were seen once. Sequenced sample: a population of CD138-negative cells sorted from bone marrow. Receptor source: a donor over 35 with multiple myeloma.

The chain couples TRBV18 to TRBJ2-3, with unresolved D. V lost 6 bases, J lost 4 bases, and 11 bases lay in between. This CDR3 is 13 amino acids long. CDR1 KGHSH and CDR2 LQKENI come from the germline V gene. CDR3 loop: CASSSTTADTQYF. The CDR3 nucleotides are TGTGCCAGCTCCTCCACCACGGCAGATACGCAGTATTTT.

This clonotype occurred many times. The rearrangement uses TRBV19 and TRBJ1-2; possible D gene TRBD1, 6 bases. Deletions cut 4 bases from V and 6 bases from J, with 15 bases between. Germline-derived CDR1 and CDR2 are LNHDA and SQIVND (reference sequence). The CDR3 has 14 amino acids. The CDR3 loop is CASSTRDRFNGYTF. CDR3 DNA sequence: TGTGCCAGTAGTACCCGAGACAGGTTCAATGGCTACACCTTC.

The sample holds many counts of this clonotype. The chain couples TRBV28 to TRBJ1-6, with TRBD1 as a possible D gene (5 bases). Trimming took 8 bases from V and 7 from J, leaving 12 bases between them. The germline gives CDR1 MDHEN, CDR2 SYDVKM. The CDR3 loop spans 13 amino acids. CDR3: CASLGGDNSPLHF. CDR3 DNA sequence: TGTGCCAGCTTAGGAGGGGACAATTCACCCCTCCACTTT.

This clonotype ranks as medium-sized (0.01 to 0.1%). The gene calls are TRBV7-2 and TRBJ2-1; possibly TRBD2 for D (5 bases). The germline CDR1 and CDR2 sequences are SGHTA and FQGNSA. Trimming pared 1 base from V and 0 bases from J, leaving 10 bases between. The CDR3 length is 16 residues. CDR3 coding DNA: TGTGCCAGCAGCTTAGTGTCGGGGAGCTCCTACAATGAGCAGTTCTTC. This encodes CASSLVSGSSYNEQFF.

Ten or more counts support this clonotype. The chain combines TRBV6-2 or TRBV6-3 with TRBJ2-1; D is unclear. Between the trimmed V and J ends, which lost 10 bases and 7 bases, there was a span of 14 bases. Germline CDR1 and CDR2: MNHEY and SVGEGT. This CDR3 has 12 residues. The CDR3: CATFSVVNEQFF. The DNA of the CDR3 is TGTGCCACTTTCTCTGTTGTTAATGAGCAGTTCTTC.

Remarks on this clonotype: This likely came from a read error, as a far larger clone is one base away. CDR3 bases: TGTGTCAGCAGTCTGACAGGGGGCCGGGACACTGAAGCTTTCTTT. This codes for CVSSLTGGRDTEAFF. The chain combines TRBV12-3 or TRBV12-4 with TRBJ1-1, with TRBD1 matching over 10 bases. The CDR3 loop spans 15 amino acids.

This clonotype was detected ten times or more. The CDR3 nucleotides read TGTGCCACAATCCCGATATGGGGGGCGCGAAATGAGCAGTTCTTC. Amino acid sequence: CATIPIWGARNEQFF. This chain connects TRBV27 to TRBJ2-1, with D perhaps given as TRBD1 or TRBD2 (6 bases each). V was trimmed by 10 bases and J by 7 bases, leaving 23 bases between them. CDR1 MNHEY and CDR2 SMNVEV come from the germline V gene (reference sequence). CDR3 length: 15 residues.

This clonotype has a count of ten or more. V and J are TRBV20-1 and TRBJ1-1; D uncertain. Trimming cost V 3 bases and J 4 bases, with 12 bases left between them. The CDR3 contains 13 residues. Germline values: CDR1 DFQATT, CDR2 SNEGSKA (reference sequence). The CDR3 here is CSASVLSGTEAFF. The CDR3 nucleotides are TGCAGTGCTAGTGTCCTATCCGGCACTGAAGCTTTCTTT.

The J gene is TRBJ2-3, the V gene TRBV7-3; TRBD2 might be the D (6 bases). Per the germline V gene, CDR1 is SGHTA and CDR2 is FQGTGA. The CDR3 runs to 15 residues. V gave up 8 bases and J gave up 3 bases, with 18 bases separating them. The CDR3 region is CASLLMAGFTDTQYF. The CDR3, as DNA: TGTGCCAGCTTATTGATGGCGGGGTTTACAGATACGCAGTATTTT.

This clonotype appeared many times. The rearrangement uses TRBV2 and TRBJ2-2; D unresolved. The CDR3 length is 14 residues. V dropped 8 bases and J dropped 3 bases, with 13 bases sitting between them. The germline CDR1 and CDR2 sequences are SNHLY and FYNNEI. CDR3 sequence (DNA): TGTGCCAGCTTGGTCAGTCAGTACACCGGGGAGCTGTTTTTT. Protein: CASLVSQYTGELFF.

This clonotype came up many times. This sequence joins TRBV7-9 and TRBJ2-5; 7 bases map to TRBD1. Germline lookup yields CDR1 SEHNR and CDR2 FQNEAQ (reference sequence). The trim removed 7 bases at V and 1 base at J, leaving 9 bases unmatched. The CDR3 is 15 residues long. The CDR3 DNA is TGTGCCAGCACCCCCAGGGGGACCGGCCAAGAGACCCAGTACTTC. Residues: CASTPRGTGQETQYF.

This clonotype was observed at least ten times. CDR3 nucleotide sequence: TGTGCCAGCAGATACGGGCCCAACTCGGGGCAGCCCCAGCATTTT. Protein product: CASRYGPNSGQPQHF. This chain connects TRBV12-3 or TRBV12-4 to TRBJ1-5; D is uncertain. The CDR3 runs to 15 residues. Trimming shortened V by 6 bases and J by 7 bases, and 19 bases separated the two germline ends.

This clonotype was seen repeatedly, ten times or more. The V gene is TRBV29-1, the J gene TRBJ2-7, with TRBD1 identical over 7 bases. CDR3 length: 15 residues. Germline V gene sequence: CDR1 SQVTM, CDR2 ANQGSEA. J gave up 0 bases and V 1 base, and 6 bases lay outside the gene matches. The CDR3 DNA is TGCAGCGTTGAAGTGGGGCCAGGGGGCTCCTACGAGCAGTACTTC. It encodes CSVEVGPGGSYEQYF.

This clonotype was picked up many times. This chain joins TRBV5-1 and TRBJ2-5; perhaps TRBD2 as D (6 bases). V lost 3 bases and J 5 bases, leaving 11 bases between the germline ends. Germline CDR1 SGHRS, CDR2 YFSETQ. The CDR3 consists of 13 residues. The CDR3 protein is CASSSGLGETQYF. The CDR3, as DNA: TGCGCCAGCAGCTCGGGACTCGGGGAGACCCAGTACTTC.

Of note for this clonotype: It may be a read error: a sequence one base away is much more abundant. This chain joins TRBV9 and TRBJ2-2; 7 bases map to TRBD1. The CDR3 is made up of 20 amino acids. Germline loops: CDR1 SGDLS, CDR2 YYNGEE. CDR3 sequence: CASSSPTRDRVREDTGDLFF. CDR3 sequence (DNA): TGTGCCAGCAGCTCACCGACGAGAGACAGGGTCAGAGAGGACACCGGGGATCTGTTTTTT. Filled out from reference TRBV9 and TRBJ2-2, the complete variable domain reads DSGVTQTPKHLITATGQRVTLRCSPRSGDLSVYWYQQSLDQGLQFLIQYYNGEERAKGNILERFSAQQFPDLHSELNLSSLELGDSALYFCASSSPTRDRVREDTGDLFFGEGSRLTVL.

This clonotype was picked up many times. Since a much larger clone is just one base distant, this may be a read error. The rearrangement uses TRBV7-3 and TRBJ2-1, with D tentatively TRBD2 (6 bases). Germline V CDR1 and CDR2: SGHTA, FQGTGA. This CDR3 has 15 residues. The CDR3 protein is CASSPGGGRSNEQSF. In DNA, the CDR3 is TGTGCCAGCAGCCCCGGGGGAGGTCGTTCCAATGAGCAGTCCTTC.

This clonotype was observed a few times. The J gene is TRBJ2-1, the V gene TRBV7-2, with 13 bases that match TRBD2. The CDR3 runs 16 residues. Germline V CDR1 and CDR2: SGHTA, FQGNSA. Unmatched junction bases numbered 6, after V lost 1 base and J lost 9 bases. The CDR3 sequence: CASSLVRTSGRFEQFF. In DNA form, the CDR3 reads TGTGCCAGCAGCTTAGTTAGGACTAGCGGGAGATTTGAGCAGTTCTTC.

Ten or more counts support this clonotype. CDR3 sequence (DNA): TGCAGTGCTAGACCAGGGGGGAATCAGCCCCAGCATTTT. This translates into CSARPGGNQPQHF. The chain recombines TRBV20-1 with TRBJ1-5; 7 nucleotides line up with TRBD1. CDR1 is DFQATT and CDR2 is SNEGSKA in the germline V gene (reference sequence). The CDR3 length is 13 residues. V dropped 2 bases and J dropped 4; count of bases not matched to a gene: 2.

In its sample, this clonotype was seen many times. The rearrangement links TRBV20-1 to TRBJ1-5, with TRBD1 as a possible D gene (5 bases). V was cut by 5 bases and J by 1 base, with 21 bases left in between. There are 17 residues in the CDR3. Germline loops: CDR1 DFQATT, CDR2 SNEGSKA (reference sequence). The CDR3 here is CSAGRDPIIYSNQPQHF. The CDR3 bases are TGCAGTGCTGGAAGGGACCCTATCATTTACAGCAATCAGCCCCAGCATTTT.

The table lists this clonotype with a few counts. V is TRBV18 and J is TRBJ1-5; D remains unclear. The CDR3 is 13 residues long. Germline CDR1 is KGHSH and CDR2 is LQKENI. Deletions cut 3 bases from V and 6 bases from J, with 9 bases between. The CDR3 loop is CASSPPGGQPQHF. CDR3 sequence (DNA): TGTGCCAGCTCACCCCCGGGCGGTCAGCCCCAGCATTTT. The variable domain in full, completed from reference TRBV18 and TRBJ1-5, reads NAGVMQNPRHLVRRRGQEARLRCSPMKGHSHVYWYRQLPEEGLKFMVYLQKENIIDESGMPKERFSAEFPKEGPSILRIQQVVRGDSAAYFCASSPPGGQPQHFGDGTRLSIL.

Worth noting for this clonotype: A much more abundant neighbour one base away suggests this may be a read error. The CDR3 end shows no conserved phenylalanine or tryptophan, and so a read error is likely. This chain connects TRBV19 to TRBJ2-1; no reliable D call. This CDR3 has 13 amino acids. The V end lost 6 bases, the J end lost 7 bases, and 13 bases lay between the germline ends. Germline V gene lookup returns CDR1 LNHDA and CDR2 SQIVND (reference sequence). This CDR3 is CASRRTAGNEQFL. DNA of the CDR3: TGTGCCAGTAGAAGGACGGCCGGGAATGAGCAGTTCCTC.

As concerns this clonotype: A much larger clone sits a single nucleotide away, making a read error possible. The genes are TRBV2 and TRBJ2-3; D is possibly TRBD1 (7 bases). CDR1 and CDR2 from the germline V gene are SNHLY and FYNNEI. The V and J ends lost 7 bases and 2 bases respectively, with 10 bases between them. The CDR3 runs to 13 residues. The CDR3 DNA sequence: TGTGCCAGCATCAGGGGGGACACAGATACGCAGTATTTT. Translated: CASIRGDTDTQYF.

A note on this clonotype: Possible read error: a much larger clone is one base away. This CDR3 is CASSGTSENGDLFF. The CDR3 DNA sequence: TGTGCCAGCTCCGGGACTAGCGAGAACGGGGATCTGTTTTTT. The chain is built from TRBV2 and TRBJ2-2, with 10 nucleotides matching TRBD2. The CDR3 has 14 amino acids. CDR1 is SNHLY and CDR2 is FYNNEI in the germline V gene.

This clonotype was recorded many times. The genes are TRBV7-9 and TRBJ2-5; the D is unclear. V lost 4 bases and J lost 1, with 13 bases in between. Germline-derived CDR1 and CDR2 are SEHNR and FQNEAQ (reference sequence). CDR3 size: 15 residues. The CDR3 nucleotides read TGTGCCAGCAGCTCCACTCCTCCGGGCCAAGAGACCCAGTACTTC. Amino acids: CASSSTPPGQETQYF.

This clonotype was found many times. The chain has TRBV6-6 and TRBJ2-7; the D gene is possibly TRBD2 (5 bases). The V gene's germline CDR1 is MNHNY and CDR2 SVGAGI (reference sequence). This CDR3 region has 15 residues. Trimming took off 2 bases at V and 0 bases at J, with 11 bases between the two ends. CDR3 nucleotides: TGTGCCAGCAGTTACCGCCAGGACTCCTCCTACGAGCAGTACTTC. Its translation is CASSYRQDSSYEQYF.

This clonotype was counted a few times. This rearrangement joins TRBV24-1 to TRBJ2-3, with 7 nucleotides matching TRBD2. This CDR3 region has 16 residues. Per the germline V gene, CDR1 is KGHDR and CDR2 is SFDVKD. J gave up 0 bases and V 1 base, and 3 bases lay outside the gene matches. CDR3 region: CATSDFRGGSTDTQYF. As DNA, the CDR3 is TGTGCCACCAGTGATTTCCGCGGGGGAAGCACAGATACGCAGTATTTT.

This clonotype was picked up many times. V usage is TRBV20-1 and J usage is TRBJ2-1; 10 nucleotides match TRBD1. This CDR3 has 14 amino acids. Germline V gene data show CDR1 as DFQATT and CDR2 as SNEGSKA (reference sequence). J gave up 5 bases and V 1 base, and 2 bases lay outside the gene matches. The CDR3 sequence: CSARGDRGHNEQFF. The CDR3 DNA is TGCAGTGCTAGAGGGGACAGGGGCCACAATGAGCAGTTCTTC.